This T cell receptor beta chain was profiled in a study of blood T cell repertoires in COVID-19. The authors' processing: Reference gene primer amplification in the assay estimated nucleated cell counts. Method: immunoSEQ multiplex PCR; TCRdb's copy keeps in-frame clones and lacks some. V and J calls and clone size are as listed in that table; D and trimming were resolved from the DNA. The sample contains 200,000 to 250,000 clones, 70% to 90% of which appear only once. Membership in each cohort depended on participant-reported clinical history. The CDR3 totals 17 residues. V dropped 5 bases and J dropped 2 bases, with 19 bases sitting between them. Germline V gives CDR1 SNHLY, CDR2 FYNNEI.

The chain couples TRBV2 to TRBJ1-5; no clear D gene. This TCR was sampled from a man younger than 45 who had recovered from COVID-19. Sequences were obtained from PBMCs or T cells enriched from blood (not recorded which). The CDR3, as DNA: TGTGCCAGCAGTTCCCTCCCGGGATCCGGGGGCAATCAGCCCCAGCATTTT. It is translated as CASSSLPGSGGNQPQHF.